This is a list of T cell receptor beta chains from one sample in a study of T cells in localized non-small cell lung cancer. Sequenced by immunoSEQ multiplex PCR; TCRdb stores in-frame clones only, minus some. Seen here are over 15,000 clones, roughly nine tenths observed once, and the top ten hold about 2.5%. The sample consisted of peripheral blood, taken before any cancer treatment. These TCRs come from a woman aged 40-69 years with stage I lung adenocarcinoma. Both conserved end residues are part of each CDR3. The D gene is left open where the match is weak. Clone size is not always given. Where it is, it says once, few, many or a class for expanded clones.

abundance	d_gene	v_gene	j_gene	CDR3nt	CDR3aa
-	-	TRBV7-7	TRBJ2-1	TGTGCTAGCAGCCTAAGAATGGGGGAGCCCTACAATGAGCAGTTCTTC	CASSLRMGEPYNEQFF
-	-	TRBV6-1	TRBJ1-4	TGTGCCAGCAGTACCTCCGAAAAACTGTTTTTT	CASSTSEKLFF
-	TRBD2	TRBV4-1	TRBJ2-3	TGCGCCAGCAGCCAAGACCCTAGCGGGAGCACAGATACGCAGTATTTT	CASSQDPSGSTDTQYF
-	TRBD1	TRBV19	TRBJ2-5	TGTGCCAGTAGCCGTCGACAGGGGGTCCTCCAAGAGACCCAGTACTTC	CASSRRQGVLQETQYF
-	TRBD2	TRBV4-2	TRBJ2-3	TGTGCCAGCAGCCAAGGGGGCGGGGGGATTCGAGCAGATACGCAGTATTTT	CASSQGGGGIRADTQYF
-	-	TRBV2	TRBJ2-3	TGTGCCAGCGTCCGACCGGGGGGCGAAGATACGCAGTATTTT	CASVRPGGEDTQYF
-	-	TRBV7-9	TRBJ1-2	TGTGCCAGCAGCCCCCCAGGGAGGGACTATGGCTACACCTTC	CASSPPGRDYGYTF
-	-	TRBV28	TRBJ1-1	TGTGCCAGCAGTTACCCCCGCGGGACTGAAGCTTTCTTT	CASSYPRGTEAFF
-	TRBD1	TRBV15	TRBJ2-2	TGTGCCACCAGAGCTCGACAGGGGAGCACCGGGGAGCTGTTTTTT	CATRARQGSTGELFF
-	-	TRBV15	TRBJ2-5	TGTGCCACCAGCAGAGTACTTACCGAAGAGACCCAGTACTTC	CATSRVLTEETQYF
-	TRBD1	TRBV27	TRBJ1-4	TGTGCCAGCAGTTTCAGGGGGTCTGGTGAAAAACTGTTTTTT	CASSFRGSGEKLFF
-	-	TRBV7-2	TRBJ1-1	TGTGCCAGCAGCTTAGGGGCAGTGGGGGACACTGAAGCTTTCTTT	CASSLGAVGDTEAFF
-	-	TRBV5-1	TRBJ1-1	TGCGCCAGCAGCTTGGGAGTGAGTGCTCCGAGCGCTGAAGCTTTCTTT	CASSLGVSAPSAEAFF
-	TRBD2	TRBV5-1	TRBJ2-3	TGCGCCAGCAGGAGGGGCCTAGCGGGAGGGCCAGGGACAGATACGCAGTATTTT	CASRRGLAGGPGTDTQYF
-	-	TRBV2	TRBJ2-3	TGTGCCAGCTCCCGGGACTCAGATACGCAGTATTTT	CASSRDSDTQYF
-	-	TRBV5-1	TRBJ1-4	TGCGCCAGCAGCTCCTGGGGGGGATCGACTAATGAAAAACTGTTTTTT	CASSSWGGSTNEKLFF
-	-	TRBV28	TRBJ1-2	TGTGCCAGCAGTTTATCGACAGACTATGGCTACACCTTC	CASSLSTDYGYTF
-	TRBD1	TRBV19	TRBJ2-3	TGTGCCAGTCGGACAGGGCCTAGCACAGATACGCAGTATTTT	CASRTGPSTDTQYF
-	-	TRBV28	TRBJ1-1	TGTGCCAGCAGTCGGGTCAGTCAAGCTTTCTTT	CASSRVSQAFF
-	-	TRBV5-1	TRBJ1-2	TGCGCCAGCAGCTTGGGACACCGATCTAACTATGGCTACACCTTC	CASSLGHRSNYGYTF
-	-	TRBV2	TRBJ1-1	TGTGCCTGCGGCAGGAACACTGAAGCTTTCTTT	CACGRNTEAFF
once	-	TRBV9	TRBJ1-1	TGTGCCAGCAGCGTATCGTCTGCGGACACTGAAGCTTTCTTT	CASSVSSADTEAFF
-	-	TRBV7-2	TRBJ2-7	TGTGCCAGCAGCCCCCGACAGATCCACGAGCAGTACTTC	CASSPRQIHEQYF
-	TRBD1	TRBV5-1	TRBJ2-5	TGCGCCAGCAGCTTGGACAGGGGAGCGGAGGAGACCCAGTACTTC	CASSLDRGAEETQYF
-	TRBD1	TRBV2	TRBJ1-6	TGTGCCAGCAGTTCATCCCTAGGGGACAGGGCCTCCTATAATTCACCCCTCCACTTT	CASSSSLGDRASYNSPLHF
-	-	TRBV6-5	TRBJ1-5	TGTGCCAGCAGTTCAGGGTATTTGGGCAATCAGCCCCAGCATTTT	CASSSGYLGNQPQHF
-	-	TRBV11-3	TRBJ2-2	TGTGCCAGCAGCTTAGACGGGAACACCGGGGAGCTGTTTTTT	CASSLDGNTGELFF
-	-	TRBV21-1	TRBJ1-2	TGTGCCAGCCGACCAGGGAACTATGGCTACACCTTC	CASRPGNYGYTF
few	-	TRBV6-6	TRBJ1-5	TGTGCCAGCCCCCTCGACGGACTCAATCAGCCCCAGCATTTT	CASPLDGLNQPQHF
-	-	TRBV10-2	TRBJ1-2	TGCGCCAGCAGTGAGGGACAGTCTAACTATGGCTACACCTTC	CASSEGQSNYGYTF
-	-	TRBV28	TRBJ1-2	TGTGCCAGCAGTTTAACCCAGTCTAACTATGGCTACACCTTC	CASSLTQSNYGYTF
-	TRBD2	TRBV7-6	TRBJ2-2	TGTGCCAGCAGCCCCATCCTAGCGGGGGGGGACACCGGGGAGCTGTTTTTT	CASSPILAGGDTGELFF
-	TRBD1	TRBV29-1	TRBJ2-2	TGCAGCGTAGGACAGGGGGCCGGGGAGCTGTTTTTT	CSVGQGAGELFF
-	-	TRBV19	TRBJ2-7	TGTGCCAGTAGTATGGAGGCGGGCGGATACGAGCAGTACTTC	CASSMEAGGYEQYF
-	-	TRBV19	TRBJ2-2	TGTGCCAGTAGTATGGTGGCGGGGGCAGTCACCGGGGAGCTGTTTTTT	CASSMVAGAVTGELFF
-	-	TRBV6-5	TRBJ2-7	TGTGCCAGCAGTTACGCGGCGTCTAGCAGTACCTACGAGCAGTACTTC	CASSYAASSSTYEQYF
-	-	TRBV7-2	TRBJ1-6	TGTGCCAGCAGCCCTCGACGTCCCCCAAACTCACCCCTCCACTTT	CASSPRRPPNSPLHF
-	-	TRBV2	TRBJ1-3	TGTGCCAGCAGTTCACAGACTTCTGGAAACACCATATATTTT	CASSSQTSGNTIYF
-	-	TRBV5-5	TRBJ1-1	TGTGCCAGCAGCTTCCCAGATAACACTGAAGCTTTCTTT	CASSFPDNTEAFF
-	-	TRBV7-7	TRBJ2-5	TGTGCTAGCAGCTTATCTAGGCCAGGGGAGACCCAGTACTTC	CASSLSRPGETQYF
-	-	TRBV28	TRBJ2-1	TGTGCCAGCAGTTTATTGAACAATGAGCAGTTCTTC	CASSLLNNEQFF
-	TRBD2	TRBV28	TRBJ2-5	TGTGCCAGCAGTATGACTAGCGGGAGGGAGACCCAGTACTTC	CASSMTSGRETQYF
-	TRBD2	TRBV11-2	TRBJ2-5	TGTGCCAGCAGTCCCACTAGCGGGGGTCCCGAGACCCAGTACTTC	CASSPTSGGPETQYF
-	TRBD1	TRBV27	TRBJ1-1	TGTGCCAGCAGTTTGGGACAGGGGGGCACTGAAGCTTTCTTT	CASSLGQGGTEAFF
-	TRBD1	TRBV11-3	TRBJ1-2	TGTGCCAGCAGCTTAGGGGGACAGCCCAAAGCTAACTATGGCTACACCTTC	CASSLGGQPKANYGYTF
-	-	TRBV18	TRBJ1-5	TGTGCCAGCTCACTGCCCCCAGGGGAGGATCAGCCCCAGCATTTT	CASSLPPGEDQPQHF
once	TRBD1	TRBV25-1	TRBJ2-1	TGTGCCAGCAGTCCACCGGGACAGGGGGATTATGAGCAGTTCTTC	CASSPPGQGDYEQFF
-	TRBD1	TRBV6-1	TRBJ1-4	TGTGCCACCGACAGGGGAGAAGAAAAACTGTTTTTT	CATDRGEEKLFF
-	-	TRBV7-2	TRBJ2-1	TGTGCCAGTAACCCGGGGGGCCCCTACAATGAGCAGTTCTTC	CASNPGGPYNEQFF
-	TRBD1	TRBV5-5	TRBJ1-6	TGTGCCAGCAGCTTCTCGACAGGGAGCTCCTATAATTCACCCCTCCACTTT	CASSFSTGSSYNSPLHF
once	-	TRBV5-6	TRBJ2-7	TGTGCCAGCAGCTTACGGACGGACTACGAGCAGTACTTC	CASSLRTDYEQYF